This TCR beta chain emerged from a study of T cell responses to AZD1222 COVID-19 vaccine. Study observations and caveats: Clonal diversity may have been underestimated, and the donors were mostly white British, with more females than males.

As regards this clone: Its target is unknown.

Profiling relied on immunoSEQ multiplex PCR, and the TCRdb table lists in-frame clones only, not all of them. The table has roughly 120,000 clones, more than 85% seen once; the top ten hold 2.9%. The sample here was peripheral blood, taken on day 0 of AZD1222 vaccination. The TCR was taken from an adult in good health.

CDR3 coding DNA: TGTGCCAGCAGTCAGGGCAATACTGAAGCTTTCTTT. Translation gives CASSQGNTEAFF. V gene TRBV7-8 combines with J gene TRBJ1-1; D possibly corresponds to TRBD1 (5 bases). This CDR3 contains 12 residues. The V end lost 6 bases, the J end lost 5 bases, and 10 bases lay between the germline ends. Germline V CDR1 and CDR2: SGHVS, FQNEAQ.